This T cell receptor (beta chain) was identified during a study of blood T cell repertoires in COVID-19. CDR3 length: 18 amino acids. TCRdb's table, derived via immunoSEQ multiplex PCR, lists solely in-frame clones and lacks some. The table shows 290,000 or so clones, with 91% occurring only once. The Seattle patients, enrolled during active infection, were followed longitudinally. The specimen was peripheral blood. This receptor was identified in a woman aged 25 to 39 with COVID-19, enrolled during active disease. V and J are TRBV1 and TRBJ2-1; no check of the table's D call, TRBD2, against the DNA was made. TRBV1 counts as a pseudogene. In DNA form, the CDR3 reads TGCACCAGCAGCCAAGAGGGGACTAGCGGGAGATCCTACAATGAGCAGTTCTTC. Amino acids: CTSSQEGTSGRSYNEQFF.